The next 22 T cell receptor beta chains were all read from a single sample in a study of T cells in Graves' hyperthyroidism and ophthalmopathy. Researchers amplified the TCR beta CDR3 regions from RNA transcripts. In the first-round RT-PCR of the TCR CDR3, the HTBI primer set was used. One entry per CDR3 protein results from TCRdb running MiXCR on the multiplex PCR reads. The repertoire holds some 300,000 distinct CDR3 sequences, with about 14% as singletons. The sample consisted of blood. The origin of the receptors is a woman aged 30 to 39 with Graves' hyperthyroidism that later progressed to Graves' ophthalmopathy.

This clonotype was observed at least ten times. The chain combines TRBV20-1 with TRBJ2-7, with a weak D call TRBD2 (5 bases). The CDR3 extends over 13 amino acids. V lost 5 bases, J lost 2 bases, and 13 bases lay in between. Germline-derived CDR1 and CDR2 are DFQATT and SNEGSKA (reference sequence). In DNA, the CDR3 is TGCAGTGCTCCTTCGGGGTACACCTACGAGCAGTACTTC. This encodes CSAPSGYTYEQYF.

This clonotype occurred many times. The J gene is TRBJ2-7, the V gene TRBV20-1, with 9 bases fitting TRBD1. Germline lookup yields CDR1 DFQATT and CDR2 SNEGSKA (reference sequence). V was clipped by 5 bases and J by 5 bases; unmatched bases: 4. The CDR3 length is 12 residues. The CDR3 here is CSAGGQGDEQYF. The CDR3 DNA is TGCAGTGCTGGGGGACAGGGAGACGAGCAGTACTTC.

The chain employs TRBV27 and TRBJ2-2, with D hard to call. Germline CDR1 reads MNHEY; CDR2 reads SMNVEV (reference sequence). V shed 3 bases and J shed 0 bases, with 8 bases lying between them. The length of the CDR3 is 15 residues. Here the CDR3 reads CASSLGNANTGELFF. The CDR3 DNA follows: TGTGCCAGCAGTTTGGGTAATGCGAACACCGGGGAGCTGTTTTTT.

This clonotype was seen ten or more times. J is TRBJ2-1 and V is TRBV28; 12 bases align to TRBD2. Germline V gene lookup returns CDR1 MDHEN and CDR2 SYDVKM. With V trimmed by 6 bases and J by 10 bases, 13 bases remained unmatched. This CDR3 is built from 16 residues. The CDR3 DNA sequence: TGTGCCAGCAGGGTGGAGACTAGCGGGAGATCTGAGGAGCAGTTCTTC. It translates to CASRVETSGRSEEQFF.

The table lists this clonotype with many counts. The chain has TRBV6-1 and TRBJ2-1; 12 bases are a match to TRBD2. CDR1 is MNHNS and CDR2 is SASEGT in the germline V gene. The CDR3 runs to 16 residues. V dropped 5 bases and J dropped 1; count of bases not matched to a gene: 3. The CDR3 DNA sequence: TGTGCCAGCAGTCGACTAGCGGGAGAGTCCTACAATGAGCAGTTCTTC. The encoded protein is CASSRLAGESYNEQFF.

This clonotype was counted only a few times. This chain connects TRBV9 to TRBJ2-3; 10 nucleotides line up with TRBD2. The CDR3 is made up of 15 amino acids. J gave up 0 bases and V 4 bases, and 2 bases lay outside the gene matches. CDR1 is SGDLS, CDR2 YYNGEE, per germline. The CDR3 coding sequence is TGTGCCAGCAGCATACTAGCGGGAAGCACAGATACGCAGTATTTT. Protein: CASSILAGSTDTQYF.

This clonotype has at least ten counts. CDR3 bases: TGCAGTGCTTGGCGGGTGTCCTCTGAGCAGTTCTTC. Residues: CSAWRVSSEQFF. The chain combines TRBV20-1 with TRBJ2-1, with a tentative D call TRBD2 (5 bases). Germline CDR1 reads DFQATT; CDR2 reads SNEGSKA (reference sequence). The CDR3 is 12 residues long. The V end was cut by 5 bases, the J end by 9 bases, with 14 bases between.

A few counts support this clonotype. This chain uses TRBV19 with TRBJ1-2, with 9 bases aligning to TRBD1. With 2 bases clipped from V and 4 bases from J, the junction kept 2 bases outside the gene matches. This CDR3 comprises 14 residues. CDR1 is LNHDA and CDR2 is SQIVND in the germline V gene (reference sequence). The CDR3 reads CASSIPGQGYGYTF. CDR3 DNA: TGTGCCAGTAGTATACCGGGACAGGGCTATGGCTACACCTTC.

To note about this clonotype: A single base separates this from a much larger clone, so it may be a read error. The conserved phenylalanine or tryptophan is not found at the CDR3 terminus, so this likely reflects a read error. This chain links TRBV2 with TRBJ2-7, with TRBD1 matching over 8 bases. With 2 bases clipped from V and 4 bases from J, the junction kept 10 bases outside the gene matches. Germline V gene lookup returns CDR1 SNHLY and CDR2 FYNNEI. The CDR3 consists of 16 residues. The CDR3 loop reads CASSERPGQDAYEQYL. DNA for the CDR3: TGTGCCAGCAGTGAACGGCCGGGACAGGATGCTTACGAGCAGTACCTC.

This clonotype came up many times. The chain links TRBV29-1 to TRBJ2-5; D remains ambiguous. V was clipped by 4 bases and J by 6 bases, with 9 bases between them. Per the germline V gene, CDR1 is SQVTM and CDR2 is ANQGSEA. The CDR3 has 11 residues. CDR3 in DNA: TGCAGCGTTGCGGCCCAGCAGACCCAGTACTTC. Its translation is CSVAAQQTQYF.

The chain couples TRBV20-1 to TRBJ1-5; D remains ambiguous. CDR3 size: 12 residues. Trimming stripped 7 bases from V and 5 bases from J, with 12 bases between. Germline V gives CDR1 DFQATT, CDR2 SNEGSKA (reference sequence). CDR3 sequence (DNA): TGCAGTGTGCCGGACGGCGATCAGCCCCAGCATTTT. Protein sequence: CSVPDGDQPQHF.

This clonotype has at least ten counts. This rearrangement joins TRBV2 to TRBJ2-3, with D unresolved. V was pared by 6 bases and J by 2 bases, with 3 bases between. The length of the CDR3 is 11 residues. The germline V gene encodes CDR1 SNHLY and CDR2 FYNNEI. CDR3 sequence (DNA): TGTGCCAGCAGCTACACAGATACGCAGTATTTT. It yields the protein CASSYTDTQYF. Drawing the rest from reference TRBV2 and TRBJ2-3, the complete variable domain is EPEVTQTPSHQVTQMGQEVILRCVPISNHLYFYWYRQILGQKVEFLVSFYNNEISEKSEIFDDQFSVERPDGSNFTLKIRSTKLEDSAMYFCASSYTDTQYFGPGTRLTVL.

There are many counts of this clonotype. This chain's CDR3 is CASNPSGVSNEQFF. The CDR3 DNA reads TGTGCCAGCAACCCTAGCGGGGTTTCAAATGAGCAGTTCTTC. The chain uses TRBV12-3 or TRBV12-4 and TRBJ2-1, with 9 bases lining up with TRBD2. CDR3 length equals 14 residues. Germline trimming cut 7 bases from V and 7 bases from J; bases unmatched to any gene: 8.

This clonotype was recorded at least ten times. The V and J genes are TRBV10-3 and TRBJ2-2, with D hard to call. Germline V gene data show CDR1 as ENHRY and CDR2 as SYGVKD. The CDR3 totals 12 residues. V was trimmed by 6 bases and J by 1 base, leaving 3 bases between them. The CDR3 nucleotides read TGTGCCATCAGACAGAACACCGGGGAGCTGTTTTTT. It specifies CAIRQNTGELFF.

The V gene is TRBV28, the J gene TRBJ1-6, with a possible D match to TRBD1 (5 bases). V was cut by 3 bases and J by 9 bases, with 15 bases left in between. This CDR3 has 15 residues. Per the germline V gene, CDR1 is MDHEN and CDR2 is SYDVKM. CDR3 nucleotides: TGTGCCAGCAGTTTGGACGCTATCACAGGTTCACCCCTCCACTTT. Translating gives CASSLDAITGSPLHF. Filled out from reference TRBV28 and TRBJ1-6, the complete variable domain reads DVKVTQSSRYLVKRTGEKVFLECVQDMDHENMFWYRQDPGLGLRLIYFSYDVKMKEKGDIPEGYSVSREKKERFSLILESASTNQTSMYLCASSLDAITGSPLHFGNGTRLTVT.

This clonotype occurred many times. The chain joins TRBV7-9 to TRBJ2-7; D call uncertain. V was clipped by 2 bases and J by 3 bases, with 14 bases between them. CDR3 length equals 15 residues. CDR1 and CDR2 from the germline V gene are SEHNR and FQNEAQ (reference sequence). CDR3 region: CASSLRWRTIYEQYF. The CDR3 coding sequence is TGTGCCAGCAGCTTACGCTGGCGGACCATCTACGAGCAGTACTTC.

The chain has TRBV5-6 and TRBJ2-5; 7 nucleotides line up with TRBD1. Germline V gene sequence: CDR1 SGHDT, CDR2 YYEEEE. The CDR3 runs to 18 residues. V lost 0 bases, J lost 5 bases, and 16 bases stayed unmatched. The CDR3 bases are TGTGCCAGCAGCTTGGTGCTGTCGGCCCCGGACAGGCGGGAGACCCAGTACTTC. As protein: CASSLVLSAPDRRETQYF.

This clonotype was observed at least ten times. The rearrangement joins TRBV28 to TRBJ1-1, with TRBD1 as a possible D gene (5 bases). V lost 4 bases and J 0 bases, leaving 18 bases between the germline ends. The CDR3 runs to 17 residues. From germline, CDR1 is MDHEN and CDR2 SYDVKM. CDR3 sequence reads: CASSSAPGGWMNTEAFF. CDR3 sequence (DNA): TGTGCCAGCAGTTCCGCCCCCGGGGGGTGGATGAACACTGAAGCTTTCTTT.

This clonotype was seen repeatedly, ten times or more. The J gene is TRBJ2-7, the V gene TRBV28; 8 positions match TRBD1. Germline V gene data show CDR1 as MDHEN and CDR2 as SYDVKM. The CDR3 sequence is 15 residues long. The ends lost 3 bases at V and 3 bases at J; junction bases unmatched: 7. The CDR3 DNA follows: TGTGCCAGCAGTTTTCAGGGGGCAAAGCACTACGAGCAGTACTTC. It is translated as CASSFQGAKHYEQYF.

This clonotype was picked up a small number of times. The chain recombines TRBV5-6 with TRBJ2-3; 7 bases map to TRBD2. Trimming removed 4 bases from V and 1 base from J; junction bases left unmatched: 6. Germline assignment: CDR1 SGHDT and CDR2 YYEEEE. The CDR3 length is 15 residues. This chain's CDR3 is CASSGSGIGTDTQYF. DNA for the CDR3: TGTGCCAGCAGCGGGAGCGGGATTGGCACAGATACGCAGTATTTT. The full variable domain, in which reference TRBV5-6 and TRBJ2-3 provide the parts outside the CDR3, is DAGVTQSPTHLIKTRGQQVTLRCSPKSGHDTVSWYQQALGQGPQFIFQYYEEEERQRGNFPDRFSGHQFPNYSSELNVNALLLGDSALYLCASSGSGIGTDTQYFGPGTRLTVL.

By proportion, this clonotype is medium-sized. This rearrangement joins TRBV20-1 to TRBJ2-7; possible D gene TRBD1, 6 bases. Germline CDR1 is DFQATT and CDR2 is SNEGSKA (reference sequence). CDR3 length: 13 amino acids. Trimming stripped 3 bases from V and 2 bases from J, with 11 bases between. The CDR3 reads CSASRDTAYEQYF. The CDR3 coding sequence is TGCAGTGCTAGCCGGGACACAGCCTACGAGCAGTACTTC.

This clonotype was counted many times. V and J are TRBV20-1 and TRBJ1-1; D call uncertain. Trimming took off 6 bases at V and 1 base at J, with 12 bases between the two ends. This CDR3 comprises 13 residues. Germline assignment: CDR1 DFQATT and CDR2 SNEGSKA (reference sequence). The CDR3 here is CSAESNRNTEAFF. CDR3 nucleotide sequence: TGCAGTGCCGAATCGAATAGGAACACTGAAGCTTTCTTT.